This T cell receptor (beta chain) was sequenced for a study of regulatory T cells in long-lasting Graves disease. Described time point: newly diagnosed GD, antithyroid drugs for less than 3 months. Researchers made the TCR library from RNA that was extracted from PBMCs. V lost 4 bases, J lost 5 bases, and 13 bases stayed unmatched. CDR3 length: 16 amino acids. Per germline, CDR1 SGHNT and CDR2 YYREEE (reference sequence). The TCR beta library used iRepertoire HTBI primers with Arm-PCR amplification of CDR3. TCRdb re-called the multiplex PCR reads through MiXCR, storing one row per CDR3 protein. The sample consists of hundreds of thousands of distinct CDR3 sequences, 13% of them appearing once. The same data also went into a second study, on T cells in Graves' hyperthyroidism and ophthalmopathy. That paper notes: Blood also contained most expanded thyroid clonotypes above 0.001. A model of 13 V-J features distinguished ophthalmopathy from stable hyperthyroidism.

The receptor was isolated from a young man with Graves disease. J is TRBJ2-7 and V is TRBV5-4; 9 bases match TRBD2. The source was peripheral blood mononuclear cells (PBMCs), collected at new diagnosis, from a patient treated with antithyroid drugs. Here the CDR3 reads CASSLRRASGMDEQYF. Here the CDR3 DNA reads TGTGCCAGCAGCCTACGGAGGGCTAGCGGGATGGACGAGCAGTACTTC.